Following are 31 T cell receptor beta chains from one sample sequenced in a study of T cells in Graves' hyperthyroidism and ophthalmopathy (dated by TCRdb to between 2018 and 2020). Library method: multiplex PCR. Sequencing took place on an Illumina HiSeq 2000. Amplification of TCR beta CDR3 regions was carried out from RNA transcripts. The TCR CDR3 was subjected to a first round of RT-PCR using the HTBI primer set and the Qiagen OneStep RT-PCR kit. TCRdb cleaned the public reads at Q25 with fastp, built clones with MiXCR and kept in-frame beta chains. A single entry per CDR3 protein holds the most common genes and DNA from its merged rows. The table for this sample lists 650,000 to 700,000 distinct CDR3 sequences; roughly 17% of them were counted only once. The biggest ten clones account for around a sixth of the sample. The sample consisted of blood. These receptors were collected from a man aged 45-65 years with Graves' hyperthyroidism.

This chain joins TRBV7-2 and TRBJ2-2; no clear D. The germline CDR1 and CDR2 sequences are SGHTA and FQGNSA. CDR3 length equals 14 residues. Trimming removed 4 bases from V and 0 bases from J, with 6 bases in between. The CDR3 is CASSWKANTGELFF. In DNA form, the CDR3 reads TGTGCCAGCAGCTGGAAGGCGAACACCGGGGAGCTGTTTTTT.

In its sample, this clonotype was seen many times. The gene calls are TRBV7-9 and TRBJ2-5; TRBD1 matches 8 bases. The V gene end was trimmed by 8 bases and the J gene end by 4 bases; junction bases not matched to a gene: 9. Germline CDR1 reads SEHNR; CDR2 reads FQNEAQ (reference sequence). This CDR3 is 14 amino acids long. The CDR3 sequence is CASGDRLRGETQYF. CDR3 nucleotides: TGTGCCAGCGGGGACAGGCTGAGGGGAGAGACCCAGTACTTC. The entire variable domain, with the rest obtained from reference TRBV7-9 and TRBJ2-5, is as follows: DTGVSQNPRHKITKRGQNVTFRCDPISEHNRLYWYRQTLGQGPEFLTYFQNEAQLEKSRLLSDRFSAERPKGSFSTLEIQRTEQGDSAMYLCASGDRLRGETQYFGPGTRLLVL.

The chain carries TRBV25-1 and TRBJ1-5; D gene unclear. The CDR3 length is 12 residues. V lost 2 bases and J lost 4, with 3 bases in between. Germline values: CDR1 MGHDK, CDR2 SYGVNS. The CDR3 reads CASSEQNQPQHF. The CDR3 bases are TGTGCCAGCAGTGAACAGAATCAGCCCCAGCATTTT.

This clonotype was detected a few times. The genes are TRBV28 and TRBJ2-7; no reliable D call. The CDR3 covers 13 residues. Germline V gene sequence: CDR1 MDHEN, CDR2 SYDVKM. Trimming left V 7 bases short and J 0 bases short, with 10 bases between. CDR3 DNA: TGTGCCAGCAAACGGACCGTCTCCTACGAGCAGTACTTC. Residues: CASKRTVSYEQYF.

Notes on this clonotype: Relative to the germline gene, one junction end is altered; a read error may explain this. CDR3 DNA sequence: TGTGCCAGGAGTGATGGGCAGGGGGCCTATGGCTACACCTTC. Residues: CARSDGQGAYGYTF. The chain employs TRBV6-1 and TRBJ1-2; 8 nucleotides align to TRBD1. Per germline, CDR1 MNHNS and CDR2 SASEGT. The length of the CDR3 is 14 residues.

The rearrangement uses TRBV5-1 and TRBJ2-1, with D possibly being TRBD2 (6 bases). The CDR3 contains 16 residues. From germline, CDR1 is SGHRS and CDR2 YFSETQ. Deletions cut 6 bases from V and 5 bases from J, with 21 bases between. This CDR3 is CASKRVVEGTHNEQFF. The CDR3 coding sequence is TGCGCCAGCAAAAGGGTGGTGGAGGGAACCCACAATGAGCAGTTCTTC.

In its sample, this clonotype was seen a few times. One junction end disagrees with the germline gene, perhaps due to a read error. V and J are TRBV7-7 and TRBJ1-1; TRBD1 is a possible D gene (5 bases). CDR3 length: 16 residues. From germline, CDR1 is SSHAT and CDR2 FNYEAQ (reference sequence). CDR3 in amino acids: CASSPVAGIMNTEAFF. The CDR3 coding sequence is TGTGCTAGCAGCCCAGTAGCAGGGATAATGAACACTGAAGCTTTCTTT.

This sequence joins TRBV28 and TRBJ1-3; TRBD1 agrees at 7 bases. V shed 5 bases, J shed 4 bases, and the junction held 8 bases outside the gene matches. CDR3 size: 15 residues. Germline loops: CDR1 MDHEN, CDR2 SYDVKM. CDR3 sequence reads: CASSIPSGQGNTIYF. The CDR3 region has the DNA TGTGCCAGCAGTATACCTTCGGGACAGGGAAACACCATATATTTT.

V and J are TRBV12-3 or TRBV12-4 and TRBJ2-1; 7 nucleotides match TRBD1. The CDR3 loop spans 17 amino acids. J was trimmed by 6 bases and V by 1 base; bases with no gene match: 12. This CDR3 reads CASSLEKTGNYVNEQFF. DNA for the CDR3: TGTGCCAGCAGTTTAGAAAAGACAGGGAATTACGTCAATGAGCAGTTCTTC.

This clonotype appeared a few times. The rearrangement joins TRBV5-1 to TRBJ2-1; 8 bases map to TRBD2. The trim removed 0 bases at V and 15 bases at J, leaving 5 bases unmatched. Germline CDR1 SGHRS, CDR2 YFSETQ. The CDR3 sequence is 12 residues long. The CDR3 loop reads CASSLESGSPFF. CDR3 bases: TGCGCCAGCAGCTTGGAGAGCGGGAGTCCGTTCTTC.

This clonotype was recorded at least ten times. The rearrangement links TRBV12-3 or TRBV12-4 to TRBJ2-7; tentative D call: TRBD1 (5 bases). Deletions cut 7 bases from V and 0 bases from J, with 10 bases between. This CDR3 has 13 residues. The CDR3 loop is CASKGALSYEQYF. The CDR3 nucleotides read TGTGCCAGCAAAGGGGCCCTCTCCTACGAGCAGTACTTC.

This clonotype was found many times. The chain has TRBV11-2 and TRBJ1-1, with D unclear. Trimming took 3 bases from V and 0 from J, leaving 5 bases between them. Per germline, CDR1 SGHAT and CDR2 FQNNGV. The CDR3 has 13 amino acids. CDR3 bases: TGTGCCAGCAGCTTTAGCGTGAACACTGAAGCTTTCTTT. Residues: CASSFSVNTEAFF. Combining the CDR3 with reference TRBV11-2 and TRBJ1-1 gives the whole variable domain EAGVAQSPRYKIIEKRQSVAFWCNPISGHATLYWYQQILGQGPKLLIQFQNNGVVDDSQLPKDRFSAERLKGVDSTLKIQPAKLEDSAVYLCASSFSVNTEAFFGQGTRLTVV.

This clonotype was counted at least ten times. The rearrangement uses TRBV7-2 and TRBJ2-7; the match to TRBD2 covers 10 bases. CDR1 SGHTA and CDR2 FQGNSA come from the germline V gene. This CDR3 is built from 15 residues. Trimming removed 3 bases from V and 0 bases from J; junction bases left unmatched: 2. The CDR3 DNA is TGTGCCAGCAGCTTCGCTAGCGGGAGCTCCTACGAGCAGTACTTC. Translated: CASSFASGSSYEQYF. Supplemented by reference TRBV7-2 and TRBJ2-7, the full variable domain reads GAGVSQSPSNKVTEKGKDVELRCDPISGHTALYWYRQSLGQGLEFLIYFQGNSAPDKSGLPSDRFSAERTGGSVSTLTIQRTQQEDSAVYLCASSFASGSSYEQYFGPGTRLTVT.

This clonotype was seen only a few times. The chain employs TRBV30 and TRBJ1-1, with 7 bases matching TRBD1. There are 13 residues in the CDR3. The germline V gene encodes CDR1 GTSNPN and CDR2 SVGIG (reference sequence). The junction had 3 bases not matched to a gene; V was cut back by 2 bases and J by 3 bases. The CDR3 sequence is CAWSQGGHTEAFF. The CDR3 coding sequence is TGTGCCTGGAGTCAAGGGGGCCACACTGAAGCTTTCTTT.

This clonotype occurred many times. This chain links TRBV24-1 with TRBJ2-5; TRBD2 agrees at 12 bases. V lost 4 bases to trimming and J lost 5 bases; unmatched junction nucleotides: 7. The CDR3 has 16 amino acids. Germline CDR1 reads KGHDR; CDR2 reads SFDVKD. The chain's CDR3 is CATSDWTSGTSETQYF. The CDR3 nucleotides read TGTGCCACCAGTGACTGGACTAGCGGGACATCTGAGACCCAGTACTTC.

V and J are TRBV20-1 and TRBJ2-1; 14 bases agree with TRBD2. This CDR3 contains 16 residues. CDR1 and CDR2 (germline): DFQATT, SNEGSKA (reference sequence). Trimming cost V 4 bases and J 7 bases; bases outside gene matches: 9. CDR3 region: CSAKREGLAGANEQFF. CDR3 DNA: TGCAGTGCTAAGCGTGAGGGACTAGCGGGAGCGAATGAGCAGTTCTTC.

The chain recombines TRBV27 with TRBJ2-7; D unresolved. CDR1 MNHEY and CDR2 SMNVEV come from the germline V gene (reference sequence). V was shortened by 1 base and J by 2 bases, with 6 bases between the two germline ends. The CDR3 has 13 residues. The CDR3 loop reads CASSLFATYEQYF. The CDR3 DNA reads TGTGCCAGCAGTTTATTTGCCACCTACGAGCAGTACTTC.

This clonotype was picked up many times. The chain uses TRBV7-9 and TRBJ1-1; possible D gene TRBD1, 5 bases. This CDR3 region has 14 residues. Trimming removed 6 bases from V and 4 bases from J, with 15 bases in between. Looked up from germline, CDR1 is SEHNR and CDR2 is FQNEAQ (reference sequence). CDR3 DNA: TGTGCCAGCAGTTATCAGGGCGTCGGCACTGAAGCTTTCTTT. It is translated as CASSYQGVGTEAFF.

This clonotype was recorded at least ten times. This chain uses TRBV28 with TRBJ1-2, with a weak D call TRBD1 (6 bases). Germline V gene lookup returns CDR1 MDHEN and CDR2 SYDVKM. The CDR3 runs 14 residues. The V and J ends lost 3 bases and 2 bases respectively, with 10 bases between them. The CDR3 coding sequence is TGTGCCAGCAGTTTTAAACAGGGAAACTATGGCTACACCTTC. Translated: CASSFKQGNYGYTF.

Comments on this clonotype: A read error may explain this, as a much larger clone is one base away. In DNA, the CDR3 is TGTGCCAGCCTATTTCGCGAGCTAGCGGGAGTAGGCGAGCAGTACTTC. It codes for CASLFRELAGVGEQYF. V usage is TRBV28 and J usage is TRBJ2-7, with TRBD2 matching 10 bases. The ends lost 8 bases at V and 6 bases at J; junction bases unmatched: 16. The CDR3 is made up of 16 amino acids. Germline values: CDR1 MDHEN, CDR2 SYDVKM.

In its sample, this clonotype was seen many times. The gene calls are TRBV7-9 and TRBJ2-4, with TRBD1 as a possible D gene (6 bases). Germline lookup yields CDR1 SEHNR and CDR2 FQNEAQ (reference sequence). Trimming stripped 8 bases from V and 0 bases from J, with 14 bases between. This CDR3 is built from 15 residues. In DNA form, the CDR3 reads TGTGCCAGCTCTTTACAGGGTCTAGCCAAAAACATTCAGTACTTC. This translates into CASSLQGLAKNIQYF.

This clonotype has at least ten counts. The chain combines TRBV2 with TRBJ2-3; 9 positions match TRBD2. Germline-derived CDR1 and CDR2 are SNHLY and FYNNEI. This CDR3 has 14 amino acids. With 8 bases clipped from V and 2 bases from J, the junction kept 5 bases outside the gene matches. DNA for the CDR3: TGTGCCAGCGCGGGAGGGCTAAACACAGATACGCAGTATTTT. Translated: CASAGGLNTDTQYF. Drawing the rest from reference TRBV2 and TRBJ2-3, the complete variable domain is EPEVTQTPSHQVTQMGQEVILRCVPISNHLYFYWYRQILGQKVEFLVSFYNNEISEKSEIFDDQFSVERPDGSNFTLKIRSTKLEDSAMYFCASAGGLNTDTQYFGPGTRLTVL.

The chain couples TRBV12-3 or TRBV12-4 to TRBJ2-3; the D is unclear. Trimming stripped 1 base from V and 5 bases from J, with 10 bases between. The CDR3 consists of 14 residues. The CDR3: CASSLVAPRDTQYF. CDR3 nucleotides: TGTGCCAGCAGTTTAGTGGCCCCCAGAGATACGCAGTATTTT.

This chain joins TRBV30 and TRBJ2-2, with 7 bases aligning to TRBD2. The CDR3 is made up of 15 amino acids. With V trimmed by 0 bases and J by 3 bases, 4 bases remained unmatched. Germline CDR1 and CDR2: GTSNPN and SVGIG (reference sequence). CDR3: CAWSVIGRHTGELFF. The DNA for the CDR3 is TGTGCCTGGAGTGTAATCGGGAGGCACACCGGGGAGCTGTTTTTT.

V gene TRBV3-1 combines with J gene TRBJ2-2, with 8 bases fitting TRBD1. The CDR3 totals 15 residues. V was pared by 1 base and J by 7 bases, with 5 bases of the junction left unmatched. CDR1 is LGHDT, CDR2 YNNKEL, per germline (reference sequence). The CDR3 DNA reads as TGTGCCAGCAGCCAAGGAGGCAGGGGGCTCGGGGAGCTGTTTTTT. Its translation: CASSQGGRGLGELFF. Variable domain in full (rest from reference TRBV3-1 and TRBJ2-2): DTAVSQTPKYLVTQMGNDKSIKCEQNLGHDTMYWYKQDSKKFLKIMFSYNNKELIINETVPNRFSPKSPDKAHLNLHINSLELGDSAVYFCASSQGGRGLGELFFGEGSRLTVL.

This clonotype occurred many times. The chain has TRBV27 and TRBJ1-6; the D gene is possibly TRBD1 (5 bases). The CDR3 loop spans 17 amino acids. Trimming took 3 bases from V and 0 from J, leaving 12 bases between them. CDR1 and CDR2 (germline): MNHEY, SMNVEV (reference sequence). CDR3 region: CASSFGGATSYNSPLHF. Written as DNA, the CDR3 is TGTGCCAGCAGTTTTGGAGGGGCCACCTCCTATAATTCACCCCTCCACTTT.

The chain joins TRBV20-1 to TRBJ1-1; D is perhaps TRBD1 (6 bases). Germline-derived CDR1 and CDR2 are DFQATT and SNEGSKA (reference sequence). The CDR3 totals 14 residues. Trimming shortened V by 5 bases and J by 1 base, and 14 bases separated the two germline ends. CDR3 loop: CSAAPGQKNTEAFF. Written as DNA, the CDR3 is TGCAGTGCTGCCCCGGGACAAAAGAACACTGAAGCTTTCTTT.

CDR3 region: CAWSLGDGTPLFF. The CDR3 DNA reads as TGTGCCTGGAGTTTGGGGGACGGGACCCCCCTGTTCTTC. This chain links TRBV30 with TRBJ2-1, with D perhaps being TRBD1 or TRBD2 (5 bases each). CDR3 length: 13 amino acids. V lost 2 bases and J 15 bases, leaving 20 bases between the germline ends. The germline gives CDR1 GTSNPN, CDR2 SVGIG (reference sequence).

A remark on this clonotype: A much larger clone differs by one base, so this may be a read error. CDR3 in DNA: TGTGACAGCTCACCCTCTAGCGGGAAGAGGGGCAATGAGCAGTTCTTC. Its translation is CDSSPSSGKRGNEQFF. The rearrangement joins TRBV18 to TRBJ2-1, with 9 bases identical to TRBD2. CDR1 is KGHSH and CDR2 is LQKENI in the germline V gene. This CDR3 spans 16 amino acids.

This clonotype has a count of ten or more. This chain joins TRBV30 and TRBJ2-7; D could derive from TRBD1 or TRBD2 (5 bases each). CDR3 size: 12 residues. Germline CDR1 GTSNPN, CDR2 SVGIG (reference sequence). Trimming took off 7 bases at V and 0 bases at J, with 10 bases between the two ends. This chain's CDR3 is CAYLGTSYEQYF. For the CDR3, the DNA is TGTGCCTACTTGGGGACCTCCTACGAGCAGTACTTC.

The rearrangement links TRBV4-3 to TRBJ2-1, with a tentative D call TRBD2 (5 bases). The CDR3 is 17 residues long. CDR1 and CDR2 from the germline V gene are LGHNA and YSLEER. V lost 0 bases, J lost 3 bases, and 15 bases lay in between. This CDR3 reads CASSQDPGSSFYNEQFF. CDR3 bases: TGCGCCAGCAGCCAAGATCCTGGGAGTTCCTTCTACAATGAGCAGTTCTTC.